The 10 T cell receptor beta chains listed next were all sequenced from one sample in a study of cytomegalovirus exposure and HLA in healthy donors. PCR involved 60 Vbeta and 13 Jbeta primers. Using immunoSEQ multiplex PCR, the repertoire was profiled, and TCRdb retains in-frame clones only, with some absent. Among 150,000 to 200,000 clones listed, approximately 70% were seen once. What was sequenced was PBMCs. The receptor source for this set is a man between 35 and 55 years old in good health and CMV-seropositive.

The CDR3 is CASSGKLYEQYF. CDR3 nucleotides: TGTGCCAGCAGTGGCAAGCTCTACGAGCAGTACTTC. The chain joins TRBV25-1 to TRBJ2-7; D unclear. The CDR3 contains 12 residues. Germline CDR1 is MGHDK and CDR2 is SYGVNS. The V and J ends lost 4 bases and 3 bases respectively, with 7 bases between them.

V is TRBV9 and J is TRBJ2-1; 7 bases align to TRBD1. Germline loops: CDR1 SGDLS, CDR2 YYNGEE. The CDR3 sequence is 15 residues long. V was pared by 4 bases and J by 2 bases, with 6 bases of the junction left unmatched. CDR3: CASSPRQGTYNEQFF. The CDR3 DNA is TGTGCCAGCAGCCCCAGACAGGGAACCTACAATGAGCAGTTCTTC.

The gene calls are TRBV4-1 and TRBJ2-5; D is possibly TRBD1 (5 bases). The CDR3 totals 15 residues. Between the trimmed V and J ends, which lost 0 bases and 5 bases, there was a span of 13 bases. The V gene's germline CDR1 is MGHRA and CDR2 YSYEKL. The CDR3 protein is CASSQDSRVWETQYF. CDR3 nucleotide sequence: TGCGCCAGCAGCCAAGATAGCAGGGTTTGGGAGACCCAGTACTTC.

The chain joins TRBV15 to TRBJ1-5, with D maybe TRBD1 (6 bases). The V gene lost 8 bases and the J gene lost 1 base, with 12 bases spanning the gap. This CDR3 has 14 residues. Germline V gene sequence: CDR1 LNHNV, CDR2 YYDKDF (reference sequence). CDR3 region: CATSRGGSNQPQHF. The CDR3 coding sequence is TGTGCCACCTCTCGAGGGGGAAGCAATCAGCCCCAGCATTTT.

V gene TRBV5-1 combines with J gene TRBJ2-3; D is unclear. The CDR3 has 15 residues. Germline lookup yields CDR1 SGHRS and CDR2 YFSETQ. V gave up 4 bases and J gave up 0 bases, with 12 bases separating them. DNA for the CDR3: TGCGCCAGCAGCCCAGGCGACCTGAGCACAGATACGCAGTATTTT. Translation: CASSPGDLSTDTQYF.

The chain joins TRBV2 to TRBJ2-1; D is possibly TRBD2 (6 bases). CDR3 length: 12 amino acids. The V end lost 3 bases, the J end lost 9 bases, and 9 bases lay between the germline ends. CDR1 and CDR2 from the germline V gene are SNHLY and FYNNEI. The CDR3 loop is CASSERRGEQFF. Here the CDR3 DNA reads TGTGCCAGCAGTGAGCGGAGGGGTGAGCAGTTCTTC.

This chain uses TRBV2 with TRBJ2-7; 8 bases are shared with TRBD2. The CDR3 length is 13 residues. J lost 5 bases, V lost 3 bases, and 3 bases had no gene match. In germline, CDR1 is SNHLY, CDR2 FYNNEI. The CDR3 region is CASSDERGHEQYF. The CDR3 DNA reads TGTGCCAGCAGTGATGAGCGGGGGCACGAGCAGTACTTC.

The genes are TRBV4-2 and TRBJ1-4, with 7 nucleotides matching TRBD1. V trimming: 3 bases; J trimming: 9 bases; junction bases outside the gene matches: 13. Germline CDR1 reads LGHNA; CDR2 reads YNFKEQ. The CDR3 length is 16 residues. In nucleotides, the CDR3 is TGTGCCAGCAGCCAGGGACGACGGGACAGAAGGAAAAAACTGTTTTTT. Translated, it gives CASSQGRRDRRKKLFF.

This clone was observed a handful of times. The V and J genes are TRBV29-1 and TRBJ2-7; 8 bases are shared with TRBD1. Germline lookup yields CDR1 SQVTM and CDR2 ANQGSEA. After removal of 4 bases from V and 4 bases from J, the junction contained 3 bases not matched to a gene. There are 12 residues in the CDR3. The CDR3 DNA reads TGCAGCGTTGCAGGGGGCGCGTACGAGCAGTACTTC. The encoded protein is CSVAGGAYEQYF.

V is TRBV19 and J is TRBJ1-2; a possible D gene is TRBD1 (6 bases). The CDR3 spans 13 residues. Germline CDR1 is LNHDA and CDR2 is SQIVND (reference sequence). V lost 4 bases and J lost 2, with 8 bases in between. The CDR3 region has the DNA TGTGCCAGTAGTAGGACAGAAAACTATGGCTACACCTTC. Encoded protein: CASSRTENYGYTF.